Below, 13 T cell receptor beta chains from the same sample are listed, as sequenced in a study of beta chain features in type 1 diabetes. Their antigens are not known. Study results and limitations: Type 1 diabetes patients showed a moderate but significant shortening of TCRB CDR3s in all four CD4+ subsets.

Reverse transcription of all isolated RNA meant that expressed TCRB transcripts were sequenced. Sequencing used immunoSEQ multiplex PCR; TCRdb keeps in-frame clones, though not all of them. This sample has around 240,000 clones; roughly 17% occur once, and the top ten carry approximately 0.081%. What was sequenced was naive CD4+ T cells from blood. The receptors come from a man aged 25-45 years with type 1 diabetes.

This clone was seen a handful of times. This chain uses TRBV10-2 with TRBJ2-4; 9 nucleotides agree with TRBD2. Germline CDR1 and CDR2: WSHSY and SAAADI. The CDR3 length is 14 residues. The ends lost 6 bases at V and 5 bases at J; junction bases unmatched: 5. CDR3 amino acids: CASRTTSGENIQYF. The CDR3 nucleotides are TGCGCCAGCAGGACGACTAGCGGAGAAAACATTCAGTACTTC.

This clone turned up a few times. DNA of the CDR3: TGCAGCGTTGAAGGCAGGGGGAACACTGAAGCTTTCTTT. It encodes CSVEGRGNTEAFF. V and J are TRBV29-1 and TRBJ1-1; D possibly corresponds to TRBD1 (6 bases). V shed 1 base and J shed 1 base, with 7 bases lying between them. CDR1 and CDR2 (germline): SQVTM, ANQGSEA. The CDR3 length is 13 residues.

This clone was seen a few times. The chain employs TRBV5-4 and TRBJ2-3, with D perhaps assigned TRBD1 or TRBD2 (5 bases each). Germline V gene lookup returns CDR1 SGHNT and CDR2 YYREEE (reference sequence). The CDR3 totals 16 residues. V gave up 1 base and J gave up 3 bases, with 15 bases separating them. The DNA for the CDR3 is TGTGCCAGCAGCTTGCTCCGAGGCGAGGGGACAGATACGCAGTATTTT. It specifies CASSLLRGEGTDTQYF.

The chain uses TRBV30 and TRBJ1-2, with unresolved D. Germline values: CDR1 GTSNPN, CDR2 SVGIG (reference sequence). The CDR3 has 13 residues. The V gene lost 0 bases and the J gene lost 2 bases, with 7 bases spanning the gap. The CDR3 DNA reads TGTGCCTGGAGTGTGAACAGCAACTATGGCTACACCTTC. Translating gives CAWSVNSNYGYTF.

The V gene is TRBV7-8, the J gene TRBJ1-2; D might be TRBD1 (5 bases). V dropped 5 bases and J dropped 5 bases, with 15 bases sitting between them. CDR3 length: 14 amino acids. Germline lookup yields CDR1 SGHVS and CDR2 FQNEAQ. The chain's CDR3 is CASSITGTVYGYTF. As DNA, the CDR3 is TGTGCCAGCAGCATCACCGGGACGGTTTATGGCTACACCTTC.

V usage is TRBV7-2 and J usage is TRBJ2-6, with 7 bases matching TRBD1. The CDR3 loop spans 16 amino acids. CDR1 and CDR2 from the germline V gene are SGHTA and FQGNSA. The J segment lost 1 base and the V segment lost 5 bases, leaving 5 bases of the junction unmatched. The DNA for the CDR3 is TGTGCCAGCAGCACAGGGGTCTTTTCTGGGGCCAACGTCCTGACTTTC. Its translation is CASSTGVFSGANVLTF.

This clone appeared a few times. CDR3 bases: TGTGCCAGCAGCCTCTTAGGGAGACTGCGGTTCACATATGGCTACACCTTC. This translates into CASSLLGRLRFTYGYTF. The rearrangement links TRBV4-2 to TRBJ1-2; D uncertain. Trimming pared 4 bases from V and 5 bases from J, leaving 23 bases between. There are 17 residues in the CDR3. Germline V gene sequence: CDR1 LGHNA, CDR2 YNFKEQ.

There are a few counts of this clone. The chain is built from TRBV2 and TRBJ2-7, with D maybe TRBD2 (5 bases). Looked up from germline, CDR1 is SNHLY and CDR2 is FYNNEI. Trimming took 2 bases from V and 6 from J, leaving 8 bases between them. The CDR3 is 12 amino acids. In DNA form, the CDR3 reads TGTGCCAGCAGTGAAAACGGGATCGAGCAGTACTTC. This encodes CASSENGIEQYF.

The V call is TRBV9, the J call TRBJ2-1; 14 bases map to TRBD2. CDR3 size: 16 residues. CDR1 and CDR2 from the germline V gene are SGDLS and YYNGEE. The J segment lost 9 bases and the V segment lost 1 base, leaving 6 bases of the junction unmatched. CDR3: CASSVSGLAGEGEQFF. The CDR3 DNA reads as TGTGCCAGCAGCGTATCGGGACTAGCGGGAGAAGGTGAGCAGTTCTTC.

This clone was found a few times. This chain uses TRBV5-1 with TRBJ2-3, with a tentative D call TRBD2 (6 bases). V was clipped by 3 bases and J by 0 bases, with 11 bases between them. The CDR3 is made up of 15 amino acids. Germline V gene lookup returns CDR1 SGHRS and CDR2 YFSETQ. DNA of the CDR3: TGCGCCAGCAGCTCGCCTAGCGCGAGCACAGATACGCAGTATTTT. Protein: CASSSPSASTDTQYF.

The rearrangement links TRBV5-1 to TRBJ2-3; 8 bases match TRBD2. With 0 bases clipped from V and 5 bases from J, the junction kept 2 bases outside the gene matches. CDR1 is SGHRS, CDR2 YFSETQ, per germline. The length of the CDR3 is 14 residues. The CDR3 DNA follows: TGCGCCAGCAGCTTGGTCAGCGGGGGAGATACGCAGTATTTT. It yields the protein CASSLVSGGDTQYF.

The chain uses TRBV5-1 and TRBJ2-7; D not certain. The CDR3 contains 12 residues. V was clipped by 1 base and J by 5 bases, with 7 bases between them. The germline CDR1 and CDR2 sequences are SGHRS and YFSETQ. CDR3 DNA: TGCGCCAGCAGCTTGCAAGGCGACGAGCAGTACTTC. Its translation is CASSLQGDEQYF. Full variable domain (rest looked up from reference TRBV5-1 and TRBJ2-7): KAGVTQTPRYLIKTRGQQVTLSCSPISGHRSVSWYQQTPGQGLQFLFEYFSETQRNKGNFPGRFSGRQFSNSRSEMNVSTLELGDSALYLCASSLQGDEQYFGPGTRLTVT.

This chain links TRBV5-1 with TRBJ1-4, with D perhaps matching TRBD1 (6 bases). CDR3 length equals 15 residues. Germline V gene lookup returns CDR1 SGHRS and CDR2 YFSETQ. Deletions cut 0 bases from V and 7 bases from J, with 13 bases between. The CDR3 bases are TGCGCCAGCAGCTTGGAGGACAGCCCAGGTGAAAAACTGTTTTTT. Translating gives CASSLEDSPGEKLFF.